Presented here are 18 T cell receptor beta chains from one specimen sequenced in a study of shared clonotypes between healthy human individuals. Generated by immunoSEQ multiplex PCR, the TCRdb table keeps only in-frame clones and is missing some. In the table there are approximately 1,000,000 clones, approximately 80% of which are singletons. The sample taken for sequencing was memory CD4+ T cells from PBMCs. Indicated subset: CD45RA-negative fraction. The receptors stem from a man aged 18-30 years in good health. Some clones in this sample may be carry-over from other donors' samples.

The chain uses TRBV11-2 and TRBJ2-5; 10 nucleotides match TRBD2. The CDR3 contains 17 residues. CDR1 is SGHAT and CDR2 is FQNNGV in the germline V gene. With V trimmed by 1 base and J by 4 bases, 9 bases remained unmatched. CDR3 amino acids: CASSLVASGGRGETQYF. CDR3 nucleotide sequence: TGTGCCAGCAGCTTAGTAGCTAGCGGGGGACGAGGAGAGACCCAGTACTTC. The variable domain in full, completed from reference TRBV11-2 and TRBJ2-5, reads EAGVAQSPRYKIIEKRQSVAFWCNPISGHATLYWYQQILGQGPKLLIQFQNNGVVDDSQLPKDRFSAERLKGVDSTLKIQPAKLEDSAVYLCASSLVASGGRGETQYFGPGTRLLVL.

This clone has just one count. The chain uses TRBV10-3 and TRBJ1-1; TRBD1 matches at 11 bases. The V and J ends lost 10 bases and 4 bases, in that order; junction bases with no gene match: 5. CDR1 and CDR2 from the germline V gene are ENHRY and SYGVKD. The CDR3 consists of 13 residues. CDR3 in amino acids: CATAGTGGTEAFF. As DNA, the CDR3 is TGTGCCACCGCCGGGACAGGGGGCACTGAAGCTTTCTTT.

The CDR3 sequence is CATSRDPISGRADEQYF. The DNA for the CDR3 is TGTGCCACCAGCAGAGATCCCATTAGCGGGAGGGCGGACGAGCAGTACTTC. This chain links TRBV15 with TRBJ2-7; 11 nucleotides agree with TRBD2. Trimming removed 0 bases from V and 5 bases from J; junction bases left unmatched: 9. The CDR3 length is 17 residues. From germline, CDR1 is LNHNV and CDR2 YYDKDF (reference sequence). The full variable domain, completed using reference TRBV15 and TRBJ2-7, is DAMVIQNPRYQVTQFGKPVTLSCSQTLNHNVMYWYQQKSSQAPKLLFHYYDKDFNNEADTPDNFQSRRPNTSFCFLDIRSPGLGDTAMYLCATSRDPISGRADEQYFGPGTRLTVT.

As to this clone: Being one base from a much bigger clone, this may be a read error. This chain uses TRBV2 with TRBJ2-2, with D perhaps TRBD1 (5 bases). Germline V gene lookup returns CDR1 SNHLY and CDR2 FYNNEI. The CDR3 is 13 amino acids. CDR3: CGSRAQNTGELFF. The CDR3 DNA reads as TGTGGCAGCAGGGCTCAGAACACCGGGGAGCTGTTTTTT. Variable domain in full (rest from reference TRBV2 and TRBJ2-2): EPEVTQTPSHQVTQMGQEVILRCVPISNHLYFYWYRQILGQKVEFLVSFYNNEISEKSEIFDDQFSVERPDGSNFTLKIRSTKLEDSAMYFCGSRAQNTGELFFGEGSRLTVL.

The J gene is TRBJ2-3, the V gene TRBV15, with a possible D match to TRBD1 (7 bases). From germline, CDR1 is LNHNV and CDR2 YYDKDF (reference sequence). This CDR3 is built from 16 residues. V gave up 1 base and J gave up 3 bases, with 14 bases separating them. CDR3 DNA sequence: TGTGCCACCAGCAGAGTTCGGCAGGGGGGTACAGATACGCAGTATTTT. Its protein product is CATSRVRQGGTDTQYF.

There are many counts of this clone. J is TRBJ1-1 and V is TRBV30, with a possible D match to TRBD1 (6 bases). Germline-derived CDR1 and CDR2 are GTSNPN and SVGIG (reference sequence). The CDR3 extends over 13 amino acids. Trimming removed 3 bases at V and 3 bases at J, with 11 bases between. This CDR3 reads CAWSGGGYTEAFF. The CDR3 nucleotides are TGTGCCTGGAGCGGGGGGGGCTACACTGAAGCTTTCTTT. The variable domain in full, completed from reference TRBV30 and TRBJ1-1, reads SQTIHQWPATLVQPVGSPLSLECTVEGTSNPNLYWYRQAAGRGLQLLFYSVGIGQISSEVPQNLSASRPQDRQFILSSKKLLLSDSGFYLCAWSGGGYTEAFFGQGTRLTVV.

CDR3 coding DNA: TGCGCCAGCAGCCAAGAAAGGGGTGGCTACGAGCAGTACTTC. Its protein product is CASSQERGGYEQYF. This chain links TRBV4-3 with TRBJ2-7; possible D gene TRBD1, 5 bases. Germline-derived CDR1 and CDR2 are LGHNA and YSLEER. The CDR3 contains 14 residues. V was shortened by 0 bases and J by 3 bases, with 9 bases between the two germline ends.

The chain is built from TRBV27 and TRBJ2-7; perhaps TRBD2 as D (5 bases). This CDR3 spans 15 amino acids. Germline V CDR1 and CDR2: MNHEY, SMNVEV (reference sequence). Trimming took 5 bases from V and 0 from J, leaving 14 bases between them. The CDR3, as DNA: TGTGCCAGCAGTAGTCGGGGAGCGGTCTCCTACGAGCAGTACTTC. Translating it yields CASSSRGAVSYEQYF.

The genes are TRBV4-1 and TRBJ2-4; TRBD1 aligns across 8 bases. J lost 3 bases, V lost 4 bases, and 11 bases had no gene match. This CDR3 has 17 amino acids. CDR1 and CDR2 (germline): MGHRA, YSYEKL. Here the CDR3 reads CASSPGQALGGKNIQYF. The CDR3 DNA follows: TGCGCCAGCAGCCCGGGACAGGCCCTTGGGGGCAAAAACATTCAGTACTTC.

This clone was seen a handful of times. The chain carries TRBV6-5 and TRBJ2-5; 9 bases line up with TRBD2. The CDR3 contains 14 residues. With 6 bases clipped from V and 2 bases from J, the junction kept 4 bases outside the gene matches. Germline values: CDR1 MNHEY, CDR2 SVGAGI. CDR3 coding DNA: TGTGCCAGCAGCGGGACTAGCCGGCAAGAGACCCAGTACTTC. Protein sequence: CASSGTSRQETQYF.

The chain recombines TRBV28 with TRBJ1-2, with D possibly being TRBD1 (5 bases). Germline CDR1 MDHEN, CDR2 SYDVKM. CDR3 size: 14 residues. V was pared by 5 bases and J by 4 bases, with 14 bases between. The CDR3 loop is CASSSRVFPYGYTF. The CDR3 nucleotides are TGTGCCAGCAGTAGCAGGGTTTTTCCCTATGGCTACACCTTC.

The V call is TRBV4-2, the J call TRBJ2-5; 7 nucleotides line up with TRBD2. V dropped 1 base and J dropped 5; count of bases not matched to a gene: 10. This CDR3 region has 16 residues. Germline CDR1 is LGHNA and CDR2 is YNFKEQ. CDR3 coding DNA: TGTGCCAGCAGCCAAGGGGCGGGAGTCCGTGGGGAGACCCAGTACTTC. This encodes CASSQGAGVRGETQYF.

CDR3 nucleotide sequence: TGTGCCAGCAGCACACAGGGGGATACGCAGTATTTT. Translated, it gives CASSTQGDTQYF. The J gene is TRBJ2-3, the V gene TRBV2; 7 nucleotides match TRBD1. Germline V gene data show CDR1 as SNHLY and CDR2 as FYNNEI. The CDR3 contains 12 residues. J lost 6 bases, V lost 6 bases, and 3 bases had no gene match.

The chain couples TRBV4-2 to TRBJ1-2; 10 bases are a match to TRBD1. Per germline, CDR1 LGHNA and CDR2 YNFKEQ. J lost 2 bases, V lost 3 bases, and 9 bases had no gene match. The CDR3 runs to 17 residues. The CDR3 DNA reads TGTGCCAGCAGCCATCAAACCGGGACAGGGGACAACTATGGCTACACCTTC. This translates into CASSHQTGTGDNYGYTF.

J is TRBJ1-4 and V is TRBV7-9; D is possibly TRBD1 (5 bases). The CDR3 runs 17 residues. Germline V CDR1 and CDR2: SEHNR, FQNEAQ (reference sequence). Trimming took 4 bases from V and 4 from J, leaving 19 bases between them. This CDR3 is CASSYINPGRVNEKLFF. In DNA, the CDR3 is TGTGCCAGCAGCTATATCAACCCGGGACGGGTTAATGAAAAACTGTTTTTT.

A remark on this clone: This CDR3 is also generated by other DNA sequences in the sample. This rearrangement joins TRBV27 to TRBJ1-3, with 8 bases lining up with TRBD1. The CDR3 extends over 14 amino acids. V was clipped by 5 bases and J by 2 bases; unmatched bases: 2. The germline gives CDR1 MNHEY, CDR2 SMNVEV (reference sequence). CDR3 nucleotides: TGTGCCAGCAGTCCACAGGGGGCTGGAAACACCATATATTTT. It yields the protein CASSPQGAGNTIYF.

This chain connects TRBV7-2 to TRBJ1-5; D may be TRBD1 (5 bases). Germline V gene sequence: CDR1 SGHTA, CDR2 FQGNSA. The germline V and J ends were trimmed by 4 bases and 4 bases, with 14 bases remaining between them. There are 15 residues in the CDR3. CDR3 sequence: CASSSTAGLNQPQHF. The CDR3 nucleotides read TGTGCCAGCAGCTCCACAGCAGGGTTGAATCAGCCCCAGCATTTT.

A note on this clone: Other nucleotide sequences in the sample specify the same CDR3. The chain uses TRBV19 and TRBJ2-7; 9 nucleotides match TRBD1. This CDR3 region has 13 residues. Germline V gene data show CDR1 as LNHDA and CDR2 as SQIVND (reference sequence). V was pared by 3 bases and J by 4 bases, with 1 base of the junction left unmatched. CDR3 in DNA: TGTGCCAGTAGTATCGGACAGGGGTACGAGCAGTACTTC. Its protein is CASSIGQGYEQYF.